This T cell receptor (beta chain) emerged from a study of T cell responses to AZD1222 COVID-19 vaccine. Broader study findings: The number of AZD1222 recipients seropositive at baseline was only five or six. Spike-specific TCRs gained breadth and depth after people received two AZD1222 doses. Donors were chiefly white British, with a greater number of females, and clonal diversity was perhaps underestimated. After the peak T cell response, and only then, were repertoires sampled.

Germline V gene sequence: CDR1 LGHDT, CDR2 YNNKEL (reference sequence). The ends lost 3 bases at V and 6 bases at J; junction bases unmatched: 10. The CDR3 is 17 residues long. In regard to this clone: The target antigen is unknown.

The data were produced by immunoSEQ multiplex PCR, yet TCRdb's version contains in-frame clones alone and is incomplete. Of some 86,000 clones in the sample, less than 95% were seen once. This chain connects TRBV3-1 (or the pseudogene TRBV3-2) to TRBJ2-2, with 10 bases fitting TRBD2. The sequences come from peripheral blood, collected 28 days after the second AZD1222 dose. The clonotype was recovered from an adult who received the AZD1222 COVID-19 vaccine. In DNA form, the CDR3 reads TGTGCCAGCAGCCAGTTCAGTAGCGGGGGGATGGCCGGGGAGCTGTTTTTT. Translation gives CASSQFSSGGMAGELFF.